This T cell receptor (beta chain) was sequenced in a study of Graves' ophthalmopathy and Graves' hyperthyroidism. RNA transcripts served as template for amplifying TCR beta CDR3 sequences. Scientists carried out first-round RT-PCR using HTBI primers and then a second-round multiplex PCR. MiXCR, applied by TCRdb to the multiplex PCR reads, yields one record per CDR3 protein. The sample has around 1,200,000 distinct CDR3 sequences, about 38% seen once; the top ten hold over 8.5%. Sequencing was performed on peripheral blood or thyroid tissue (not recorded which). The clonotype was recovered from an adult man with Graves' hyperthyroidism.

CDR3 bases: TGTGCCAGCAGCTTAGCAGTAGCGACCTCCTACGAGCAGTACTTC. It codes for CASSLAVATSYEQYF. The J gene is TRBJ2-7, the V gene TRBV7-2, with a possible D match to TRBD2 (5 bases). The CDR3 loop spans 15 amino acids. V was shortened by 0 bases and J by 0 bases, with 9 bases between the two germline ends. Germline loops: CDR1 SGHTA, CDR2 FQGNSA.